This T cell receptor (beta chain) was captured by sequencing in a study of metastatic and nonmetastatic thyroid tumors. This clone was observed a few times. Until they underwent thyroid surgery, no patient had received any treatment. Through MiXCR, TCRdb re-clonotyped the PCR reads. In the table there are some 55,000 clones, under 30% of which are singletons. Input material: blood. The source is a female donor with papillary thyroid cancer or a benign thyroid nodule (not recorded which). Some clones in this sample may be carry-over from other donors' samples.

The CDR3 DNA reads as TGCAGTGCTAGAGATTTGGCCGGACAGGCTTCCTACGAGCAGTACTTC. Its translation is CSARDLAGQASYEQYF. The chain employs TRBV20-1 and TRBJ2-7, with 7 nucleotides matching TRBD1. After removal of 0 bases from V and 1 base from J, the junction contained 9 bases not matched to a gene. The germline CDR1 and CDR2 sequences are DFQATT and SNEGSKA (reference sequence). There are 16 residues in the CDR3.